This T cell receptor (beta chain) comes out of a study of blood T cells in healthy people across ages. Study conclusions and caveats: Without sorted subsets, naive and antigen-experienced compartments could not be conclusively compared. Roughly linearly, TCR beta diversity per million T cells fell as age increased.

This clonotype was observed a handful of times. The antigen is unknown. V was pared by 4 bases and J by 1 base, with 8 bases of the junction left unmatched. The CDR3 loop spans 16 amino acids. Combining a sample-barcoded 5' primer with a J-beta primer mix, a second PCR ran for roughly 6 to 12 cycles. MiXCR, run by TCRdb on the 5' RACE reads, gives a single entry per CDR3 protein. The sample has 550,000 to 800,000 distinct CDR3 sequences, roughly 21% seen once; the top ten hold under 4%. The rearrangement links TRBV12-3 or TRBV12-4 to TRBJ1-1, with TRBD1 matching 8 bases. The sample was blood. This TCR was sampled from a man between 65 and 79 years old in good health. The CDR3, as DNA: TGTGCCAGCAGTTCGCCCAGGGGGCTGAGGAACACTGAAGCTTTCTTT. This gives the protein CASSSPRGLRNTEAFF.